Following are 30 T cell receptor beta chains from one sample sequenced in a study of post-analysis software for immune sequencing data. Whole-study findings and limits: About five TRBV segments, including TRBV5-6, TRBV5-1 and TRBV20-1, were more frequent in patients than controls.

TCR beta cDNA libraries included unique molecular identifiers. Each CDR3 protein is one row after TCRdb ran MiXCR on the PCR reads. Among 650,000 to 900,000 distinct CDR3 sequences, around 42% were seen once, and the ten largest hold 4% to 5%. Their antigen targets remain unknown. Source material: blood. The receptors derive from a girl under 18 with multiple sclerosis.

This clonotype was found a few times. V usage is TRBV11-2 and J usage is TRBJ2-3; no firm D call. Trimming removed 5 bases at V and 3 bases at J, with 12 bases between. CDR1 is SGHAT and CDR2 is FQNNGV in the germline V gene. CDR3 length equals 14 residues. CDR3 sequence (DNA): TGTGCCAGCAGCCCCAGTGTGCTGACAGATACGCAGTATTTT. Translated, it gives CASSPSVLTDTQYF.

In nucleotides, the CDR3 is TGCAGTGCCCGCTACGGAGGAAGCTACAATGAGCAGTTCTTC. This sequence encodes CSARYGGSYNEQFF. The chain uses TRBV20-1 and TRBJ2-1, with D possibly TRBD2 on 5 matching bases. CDR3 length equals 14 residues. Germline V lookup: CDR1 DFQATT, CDR2 SNEGSKA (reference sequence). Between the trimmed V and J ends, which lost 6 bases and 3 bases, there was a span of 15 bases.

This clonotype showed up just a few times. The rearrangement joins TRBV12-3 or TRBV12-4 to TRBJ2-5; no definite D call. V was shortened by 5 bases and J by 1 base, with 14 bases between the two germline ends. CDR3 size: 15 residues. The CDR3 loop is CASSHHLGSQETQYF. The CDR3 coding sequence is TGTGCCAGCAGTCACCATCTAGGGTCCCAAGAGACCCAGTACTTC.

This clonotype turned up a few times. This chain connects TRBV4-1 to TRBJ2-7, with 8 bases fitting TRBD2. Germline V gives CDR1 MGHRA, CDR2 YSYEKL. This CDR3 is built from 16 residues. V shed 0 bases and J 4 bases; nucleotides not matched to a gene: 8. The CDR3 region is CASSQEWAGGTYEQYF. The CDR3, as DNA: TGCGCCAGCAGCCAAGAATGGGCGGGAGGCACTTACGAGCAGTACTTC.

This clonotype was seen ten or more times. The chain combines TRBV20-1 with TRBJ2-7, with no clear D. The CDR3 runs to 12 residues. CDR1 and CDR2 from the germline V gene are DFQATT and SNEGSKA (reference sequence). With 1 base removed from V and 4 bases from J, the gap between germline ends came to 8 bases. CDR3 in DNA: TGCAGTGCTAGAGGGCCGGCTTACGAGCAGTACTTC. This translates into CSARGPAYEQYF.

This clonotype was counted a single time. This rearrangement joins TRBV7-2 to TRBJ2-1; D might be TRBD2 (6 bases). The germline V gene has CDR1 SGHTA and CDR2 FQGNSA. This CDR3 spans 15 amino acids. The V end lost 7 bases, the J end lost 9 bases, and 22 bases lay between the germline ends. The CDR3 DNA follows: TGTGCCAGCACCTCATTGGCCGAGCGCGGGACTGAGCAGTTCTTC. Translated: CASTSLAERGTEQFF.

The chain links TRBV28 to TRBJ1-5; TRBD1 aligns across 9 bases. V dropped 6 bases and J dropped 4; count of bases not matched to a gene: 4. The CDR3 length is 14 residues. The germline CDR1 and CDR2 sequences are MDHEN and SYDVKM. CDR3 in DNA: TGTGCCAGCAGCCAAGGACAGGGGAATCAGCCCCAGCATTTT. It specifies CASSQGQGNQPQHF. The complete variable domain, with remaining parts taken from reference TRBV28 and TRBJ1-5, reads DVKVTQSSRYLVKRTGEKVFLECVQDMDHENMFWYRQDPGLGLRLIYFSYDVKMKEKGDIPEGYSVSREKKERFSLILESASTNQTSMYLCASSQGQGNQPQHFGDGTRLSIL.

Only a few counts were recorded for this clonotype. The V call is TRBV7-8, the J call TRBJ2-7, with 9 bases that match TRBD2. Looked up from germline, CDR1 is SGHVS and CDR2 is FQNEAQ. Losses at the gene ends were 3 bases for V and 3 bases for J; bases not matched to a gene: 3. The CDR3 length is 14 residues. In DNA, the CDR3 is TGTGCCAGCAGCTTTCAGCGGGAGGACTACGAGCAGTACTTC. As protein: CASSFQREDYEQYF.

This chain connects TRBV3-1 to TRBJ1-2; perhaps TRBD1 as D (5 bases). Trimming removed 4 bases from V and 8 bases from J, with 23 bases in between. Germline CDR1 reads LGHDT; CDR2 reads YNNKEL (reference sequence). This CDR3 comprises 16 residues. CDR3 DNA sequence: TGTGCCAGCAGCCGAAAGGGCAGGGACTATACGGGCGGCTACACCTTC. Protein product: CASSRKGRDYTGGYTF. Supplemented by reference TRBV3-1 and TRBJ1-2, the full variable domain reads DTAVSQTPKYLVTQMGNDKSIKCEQNLGHDTMYWYKQDSKKFLKIMFSYNNKELIINETVPNRFSPKSPDKAHLNLHINSLELGDSAVYFCASSRKGRDYTGGYTFGSGTRLTVV.

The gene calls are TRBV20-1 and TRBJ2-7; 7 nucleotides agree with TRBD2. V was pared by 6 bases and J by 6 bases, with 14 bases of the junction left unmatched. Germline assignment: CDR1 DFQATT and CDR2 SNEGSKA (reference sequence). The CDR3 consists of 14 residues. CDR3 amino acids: CSARSAGRVGEQYF. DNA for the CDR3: TGCAGTGCCCGCTCGGCAGGGAGGGTTGGCGAGCAGTACTTC.

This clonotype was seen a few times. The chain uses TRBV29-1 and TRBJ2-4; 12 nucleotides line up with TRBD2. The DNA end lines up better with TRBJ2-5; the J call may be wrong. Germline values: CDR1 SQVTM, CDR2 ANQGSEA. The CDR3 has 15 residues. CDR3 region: CSGRLAGDLGETQYF. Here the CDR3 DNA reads TGCAGCGGAAGACTAGCGGGAGACCTCGGGGAGACCCAGTACTTC.

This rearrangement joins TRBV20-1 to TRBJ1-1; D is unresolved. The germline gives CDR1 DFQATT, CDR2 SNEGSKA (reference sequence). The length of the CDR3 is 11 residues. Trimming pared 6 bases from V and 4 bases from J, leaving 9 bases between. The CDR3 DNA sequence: TGCAGTGCCCCATTTGGCACTGAAGCTTTCTTT. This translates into CSAPFGTEAFF.

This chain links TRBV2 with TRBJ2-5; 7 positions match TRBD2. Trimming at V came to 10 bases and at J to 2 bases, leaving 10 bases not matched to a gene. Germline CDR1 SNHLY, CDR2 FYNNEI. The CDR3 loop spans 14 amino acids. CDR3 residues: CATEERREQETQYF. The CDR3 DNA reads TGTGCCACTGAAGAAAGGCGGGAGCAAGAGACCCAGTACTTC.

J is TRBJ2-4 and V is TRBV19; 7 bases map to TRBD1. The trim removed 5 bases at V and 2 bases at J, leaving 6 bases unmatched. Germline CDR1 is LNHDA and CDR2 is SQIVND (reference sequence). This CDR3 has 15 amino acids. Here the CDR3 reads CASSAADRPKNIQYF. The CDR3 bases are TGTGCCAGTAGTGCGGCGGACAGGCCCAAAAACATTCAGTACTTC. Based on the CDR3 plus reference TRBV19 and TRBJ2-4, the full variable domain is DGGITQSPKYLFRKEGQNVTLSCEQNLNHDAMYWYRQDPGQGLRLIYYSQIVNDFQKGDIAEGYSVSREKKESFPLTVTSAQKNPTAFYLCASSAADRPKNIQYFGAGTRLSVL.

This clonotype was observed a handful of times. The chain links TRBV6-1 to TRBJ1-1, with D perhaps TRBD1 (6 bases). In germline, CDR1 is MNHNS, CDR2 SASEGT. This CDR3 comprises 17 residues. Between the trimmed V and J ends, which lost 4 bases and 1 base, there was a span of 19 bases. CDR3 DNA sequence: TGTGCCAGCAGTGCGAGAACAGGGCGGGCCGAGAACACTGAAGCTTTCTTT. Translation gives CASSARTGRAENTEAFF.

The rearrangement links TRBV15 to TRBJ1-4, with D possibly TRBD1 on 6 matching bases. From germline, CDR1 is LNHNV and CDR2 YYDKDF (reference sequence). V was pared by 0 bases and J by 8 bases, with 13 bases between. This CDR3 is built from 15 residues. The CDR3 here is CATSRDAGVGEKLFF. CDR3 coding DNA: TGTGCCACCAGCAGAGACGCAGGGGTGGGCGAAAAACTGTTTTTT.

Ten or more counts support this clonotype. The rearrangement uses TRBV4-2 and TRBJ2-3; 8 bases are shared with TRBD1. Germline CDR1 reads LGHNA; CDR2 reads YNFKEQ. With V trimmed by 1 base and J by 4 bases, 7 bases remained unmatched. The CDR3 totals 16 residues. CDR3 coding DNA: TGTGCCAGCAGCCAAGCAGGGGGCGCATTGTCAGATACGCAGTATTTT. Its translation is CASSQAGGALSDTQYF.

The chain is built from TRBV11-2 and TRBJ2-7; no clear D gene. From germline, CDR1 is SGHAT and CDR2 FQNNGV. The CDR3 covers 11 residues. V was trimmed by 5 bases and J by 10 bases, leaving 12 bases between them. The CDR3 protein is CASSRGPPQYF. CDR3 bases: TGTGCCAGCAGCCGCGGACCGCCCCAGTACTTC.

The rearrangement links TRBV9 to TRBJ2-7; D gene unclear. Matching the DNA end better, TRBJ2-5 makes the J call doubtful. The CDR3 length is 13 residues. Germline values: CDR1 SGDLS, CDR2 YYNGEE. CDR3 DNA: TGTGCCAGCAGCGTAGAGTCCTCTCGGACCCAGTACTTC. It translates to CASSVESSRTQYF.

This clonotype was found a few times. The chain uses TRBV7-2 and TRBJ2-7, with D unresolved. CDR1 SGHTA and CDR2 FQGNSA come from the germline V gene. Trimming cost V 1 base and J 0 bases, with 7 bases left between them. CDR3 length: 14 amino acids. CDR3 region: CASSLEWDSYEQYF. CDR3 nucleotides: TGTGCCAGCAGCTTAGAATGGGACTCCTACGAGCAGTACTTC.

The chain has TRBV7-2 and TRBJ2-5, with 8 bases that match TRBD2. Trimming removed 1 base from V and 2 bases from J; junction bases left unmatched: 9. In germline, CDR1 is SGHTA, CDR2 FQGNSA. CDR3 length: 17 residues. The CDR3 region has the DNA TGTGCCAGCAGCTTAGAGAGGACTAGCAGATCTCAAGAGACCCAGTACTTC. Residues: CASSLERTSRSQETQYF. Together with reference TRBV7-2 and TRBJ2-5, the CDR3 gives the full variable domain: GAGVSQSPSNKVTEKGKDVELRCDPISGHTALYWYRQSLGQGLEFLIYFQGNSAPDKSGLPSDRFSAERTGGSVSTLTIQRTQQEDSAVYLCASSLERTSRSQETQYFGPGTRLLVL.

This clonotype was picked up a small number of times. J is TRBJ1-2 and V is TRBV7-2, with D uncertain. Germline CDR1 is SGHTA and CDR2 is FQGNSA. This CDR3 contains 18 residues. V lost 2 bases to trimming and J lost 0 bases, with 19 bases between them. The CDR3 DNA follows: TGTGCCAGCAGCTTACAATCGGCTTTTGCAGGCCCTAACTATGGCTACACCTTC. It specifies CASSLQSAFAGPNYGYTF.

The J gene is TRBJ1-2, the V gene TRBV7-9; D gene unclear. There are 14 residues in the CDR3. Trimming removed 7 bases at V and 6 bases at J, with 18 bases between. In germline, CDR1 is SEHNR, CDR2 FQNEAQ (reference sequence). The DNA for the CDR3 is TGTGCCAGCACCCCCGAGGGCCCCATGGATGGCTACACCTTC. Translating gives CASTPEGPMDGYTF.

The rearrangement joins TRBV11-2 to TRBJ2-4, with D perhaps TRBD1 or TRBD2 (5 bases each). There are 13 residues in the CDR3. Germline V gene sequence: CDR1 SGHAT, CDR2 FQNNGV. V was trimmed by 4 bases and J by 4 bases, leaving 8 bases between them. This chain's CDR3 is CASSWDRKNIQYF. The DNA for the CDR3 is TGTGCCAGCAGCTGGGACCGTAAAAACATTCAGTACTTC.

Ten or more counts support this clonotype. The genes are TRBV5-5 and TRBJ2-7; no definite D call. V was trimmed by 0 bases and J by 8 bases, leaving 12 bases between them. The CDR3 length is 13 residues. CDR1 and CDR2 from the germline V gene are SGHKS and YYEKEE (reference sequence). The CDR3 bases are TGTGCCAGCAGCTTGGACGTATCTACGCAGCAGTACTTC. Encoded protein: CASSLDVSTQQYF. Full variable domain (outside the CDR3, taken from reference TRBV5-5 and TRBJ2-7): DAGVTQSPTHLIKTRGQQVTLRCSPISGHKSVSWYQQVLGQGPQFIFQYYEKEERGRGNFPDRFSARQFPNYSSELNVNALLLGDSALYLCASSLDVSTQQYFGPGTRLTVT.

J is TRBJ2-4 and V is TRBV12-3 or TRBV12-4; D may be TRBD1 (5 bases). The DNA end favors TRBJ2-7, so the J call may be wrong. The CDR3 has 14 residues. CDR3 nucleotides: TGTGCCAGCAGTTTAATAGGGGAAGACTACGAGCAGTACTTC. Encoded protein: CASSLIGEDYEQYF.

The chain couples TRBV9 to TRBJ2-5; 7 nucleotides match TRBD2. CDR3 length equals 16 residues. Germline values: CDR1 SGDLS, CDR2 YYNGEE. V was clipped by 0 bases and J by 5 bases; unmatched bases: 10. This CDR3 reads CASSVASGRGLETQYF. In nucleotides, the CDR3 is TGTGCCAGCAGCGTAGCTAGCGGCCGGGGGTTGGAGACCCAGTACTTC.

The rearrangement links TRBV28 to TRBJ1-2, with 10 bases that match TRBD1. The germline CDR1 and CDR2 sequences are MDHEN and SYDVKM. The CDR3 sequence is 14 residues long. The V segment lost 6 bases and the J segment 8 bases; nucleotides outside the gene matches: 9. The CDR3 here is CASRDPGQGTGYTF. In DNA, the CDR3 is TGTGCCAGCAGGGATCCGGGACAGGGGACGGGCTACACCTTC.

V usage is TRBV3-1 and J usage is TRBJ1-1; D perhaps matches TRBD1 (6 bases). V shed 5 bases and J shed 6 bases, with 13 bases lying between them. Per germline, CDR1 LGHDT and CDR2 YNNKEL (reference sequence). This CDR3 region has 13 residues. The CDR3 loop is CASSAGGLPEAFF. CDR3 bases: TGTGCCAGCAGCGCGGGGGGGCTACCTGAAGCTTTCTTT.

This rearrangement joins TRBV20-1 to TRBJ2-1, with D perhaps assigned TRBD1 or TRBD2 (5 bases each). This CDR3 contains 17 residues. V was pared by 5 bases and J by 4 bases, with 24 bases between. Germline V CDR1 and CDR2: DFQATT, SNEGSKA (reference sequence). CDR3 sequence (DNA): TGCAGTGCTCCGGGGCTTGTAACATGGGACCAATACAATGAGCAGTTCTTC. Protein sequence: CSAPGLVTWDQYNEQFF.